This T cell receptor beta chain was captured in a study of a mutant IDH1 vaccine in newly diagnosed glioma. About this clone: Antigen unknown.

The CDR3 contains 17 residues. Per the germline V gene, CDR1 is SGHTA and CDR2 is FQGNSA. Trimming took off 3 bases at V and 8 bases at J, with 25 bases between the two ends. Time point defined: week 11, during vaccination. A 20-mer mutant IDH1 peptide at 300 ug was injected subcutaneously with topical imiquimod. Data came from immunoSEQ multiplex PCR; TCRdb stores just in-frame clones and leaves some out. In the table there are tens of thousands of clones, roughly 80% of which are singletons. The V gene is TRBV7-2, the J gene TRBJ1-2; D remains ambiguous. The TCR sequence derives from a woman in her forties or fifties with glioma. Sequencing used PBMCs, obtained from a glioma patient whose treatment included an IDH1 peptide vaccine. The CDR3 region is CASSLAGSNPAVSGYTF. The CDR3 DNA is TGTGCCAGCAGCTTGGCAGGTTCTAATCCGGCGGTGAGCGGCTACACCTTC.